The present T cell receptor beta chain was sequenced within a study of OX40 agonist ivuxolimab in advanced cancers. Across the study: The drug used for patients, ivuxolimab, was an agonistic anti-OX40 (CD134) antibody. Partial responses, seen in three patients, involved one hepatocellular carcinoma and two cutaneous melanomas. Every patient in dose escalation had hepatocellular carcinoma, melanoma, renal cell or head and neck cancer.

In this sample, this clone turned up once. Here immunoSEQ multiplex PCR was the method, and the copy in TCRdb shows in-frame clones only, minus some. This table has about 27,000 clones, roughly 86% appearing once. The CDR3 loop spans 14 amino acids. Trimming removed 1 base from V and 8 bases from J; junction bases left unmatched: 5. Germline CDR1 and CDR2: MDHEN and SYDVKM. The chain employs TRBV28 and TRBJ2-1; 7 bases fit TRBD1. Sequencing was performed on CD4+ or CD8+ T cells sorted from blood, taken in a trial of the OX40 agonist ivuxolimab. The clonotype originates from an adult with an advanced solid tumor such as melanoma, head and neck, liver or kidney cancer. The CDR3 here is CASSLSRQGYEQFF. As DNA, the CDR3 is TGTGCCAGCAGTTTATCTAGACAGGGCTATGAGCAGTTCTTC.